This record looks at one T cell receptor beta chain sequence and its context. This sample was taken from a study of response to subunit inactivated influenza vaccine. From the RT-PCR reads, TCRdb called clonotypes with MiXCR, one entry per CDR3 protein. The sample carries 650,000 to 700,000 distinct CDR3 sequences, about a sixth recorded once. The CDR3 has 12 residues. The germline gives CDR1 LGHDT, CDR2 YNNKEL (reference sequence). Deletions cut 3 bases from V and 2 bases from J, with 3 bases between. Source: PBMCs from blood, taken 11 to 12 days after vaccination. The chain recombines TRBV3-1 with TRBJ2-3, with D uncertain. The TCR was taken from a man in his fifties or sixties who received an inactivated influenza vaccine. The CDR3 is CASSQITDTQYF. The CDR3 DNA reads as TGTGCCAGCAGCCAGATCACAGATACGCAGTATTTT.